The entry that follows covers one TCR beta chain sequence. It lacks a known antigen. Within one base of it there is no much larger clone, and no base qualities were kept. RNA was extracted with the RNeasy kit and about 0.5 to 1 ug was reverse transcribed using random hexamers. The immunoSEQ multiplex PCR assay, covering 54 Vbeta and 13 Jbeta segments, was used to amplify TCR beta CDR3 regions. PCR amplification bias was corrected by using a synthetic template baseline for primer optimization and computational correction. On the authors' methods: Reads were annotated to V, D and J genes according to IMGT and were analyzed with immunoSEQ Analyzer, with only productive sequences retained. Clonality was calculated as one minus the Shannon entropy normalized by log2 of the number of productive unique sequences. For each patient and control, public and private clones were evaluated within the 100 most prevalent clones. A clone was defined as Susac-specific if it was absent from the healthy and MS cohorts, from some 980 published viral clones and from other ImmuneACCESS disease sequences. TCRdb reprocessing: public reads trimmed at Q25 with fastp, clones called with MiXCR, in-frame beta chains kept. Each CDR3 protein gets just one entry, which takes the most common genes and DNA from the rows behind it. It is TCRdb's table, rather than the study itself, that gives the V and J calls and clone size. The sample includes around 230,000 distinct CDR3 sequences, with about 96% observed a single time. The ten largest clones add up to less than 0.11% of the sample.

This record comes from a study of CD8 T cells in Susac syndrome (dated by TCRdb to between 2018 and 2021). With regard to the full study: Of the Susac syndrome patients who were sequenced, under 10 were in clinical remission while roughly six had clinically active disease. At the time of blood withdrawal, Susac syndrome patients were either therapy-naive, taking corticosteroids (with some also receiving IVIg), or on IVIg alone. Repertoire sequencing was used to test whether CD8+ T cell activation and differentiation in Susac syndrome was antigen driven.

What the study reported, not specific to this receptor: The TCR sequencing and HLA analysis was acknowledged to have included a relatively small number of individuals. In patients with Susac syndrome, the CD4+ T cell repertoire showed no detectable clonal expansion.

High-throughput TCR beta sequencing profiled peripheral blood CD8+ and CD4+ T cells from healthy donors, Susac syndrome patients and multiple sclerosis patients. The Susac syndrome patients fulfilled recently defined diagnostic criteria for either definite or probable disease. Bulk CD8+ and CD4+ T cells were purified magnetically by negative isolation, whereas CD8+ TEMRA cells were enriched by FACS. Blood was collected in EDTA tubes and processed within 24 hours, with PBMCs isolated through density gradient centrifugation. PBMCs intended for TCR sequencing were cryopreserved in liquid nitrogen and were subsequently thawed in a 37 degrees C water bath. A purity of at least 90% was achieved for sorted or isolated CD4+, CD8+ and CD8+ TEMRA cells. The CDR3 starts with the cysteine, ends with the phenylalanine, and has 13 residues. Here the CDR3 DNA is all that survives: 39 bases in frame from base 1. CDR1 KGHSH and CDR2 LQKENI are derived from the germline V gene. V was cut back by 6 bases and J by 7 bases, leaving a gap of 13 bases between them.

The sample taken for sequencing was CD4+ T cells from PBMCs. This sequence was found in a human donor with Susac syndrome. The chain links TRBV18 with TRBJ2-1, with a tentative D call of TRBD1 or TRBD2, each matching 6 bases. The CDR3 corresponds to CASSRGPGNEQFF. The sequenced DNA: TGTGCCAGCTCCCGGGGGCCTGGGAATGAGCAGTTCTTC.